The next 30 T cell receptor beta chains were all read from a single sample in a study of identical twins. TCRdb reprocessed the 5' RACE reads with MiXCR, giving one entry per CDR3 protein. The sample records about 300,000 distinct CDR3 sequences, around 12% being singletons. These data were likewise used in another study, on yellow fever vaccine responses in identical twins.

The sample taken for sequencing was CD8+ T cells sorted from blood. The receptors here all came from a woman aged 18-29 years in good health.

This clonotype was detected only a few times. This chain connects TRBV12-3 or TRBV12-4 to TRBJ2-7, with 9 bases aligning to TRBD1. V trimming: 8 bases; J trimming: 1 base; junction bases outside the gene matches: 6. The CDR3 contains 14 residues. CDR3: CASAGGQGSYEQYF. Here the CDR3 DNA reads TGTGCCAGCGCAGGGGGACAGGGATCCTACGAGCAGTACTTC.

The chain carries TRBV28 and TRBJ2-1; D possibly corresponds to TRBD1 (5 bases). The germline V gene has CDR1 MDHEN and CDR2 SYDVKM. V dropped 3 bases and J dropped 7 bases, with 16 bases sitting between them. CDR3 size: 15 residues. The CDR3 sequence is CASSLVRVRQNEQFF. CDR3 sequence (DNA): TGTGCCAGCAGTTTGGTCAGGGTCAGACAAAATGAGCAGTTCTTC.

This chain links TRBV20-1 with TRBJ2-7; TRBD2 aligns across 7 bases. The CDR3 has 14 amino acids. J gave up 9 bases and V 2 bases, and 13 bases lay outside the gene matches. CDR1 is DFQATT, CDR2 SNEGSKA, per germline (reference sequence). The CDR3 here is CSARPPGEGTAQYF. CDR3 DNA: TGCAGTGCTAGACCCCCCGGGGAGGGGACGGCGCAGTACTTC.

This clonotype appeared a few times. The chain's CDR3 is CASSKGLLKETQYF. The CDR3 DNA follows: TGTGCCAGCAGTAAGGGACTGCTTAAAGAGACCCAGTACTTC. The V and J genes are TRBV6-1 and TRBJ2-5; D might be TRBD2 (6 bases). Trimming stripped 5 bases from V and 3 bases from J, with 13 bases between. Germline V lookup: CDR1 MNHNS, CDR2 SASEGT. The CDR3 is made up of 14 amino acids.

This clonotype was found once. V and J are TRBV28 and TRBJ2-5; 10 bases agree with TRBD1. V trimming: 6 bases; J trimming: 0 bases; junction bases outside the gene matches: 4. CDR3 length: 15 amino acids. CDR1 and CDR2 from the germline V gene are MDHEN and SYDVKM. The DNA of the CDR3 is TGTGCCAGCAGGTGGGACAGGGGTTACCAAGAGACCCAGTACTTC. Its translation: CASRWDRGYQETQYF.

This clonotype was seen many times. V is TRBV6-1 and J is TRBJ2-3; 7 bases match TRBD1. J lost 2 bases, V lost 6 bases, and 14 bases had no gene match. This CDR3 is built from 17 residues. Germline V lookup: CDR1 MNHNS, CDR2 SASEGT. The CDR3 DNA is TGTGCCAGCAGATGCCATAGGGACAGAAAAAACACAGATACGCAGTATTTT. Its translation: CASRCHRDRKNTDTQYF.

A single count supports this clonotype. V usage is TRBV24-1 and J usage is TRBJ2-5; TRBD1 matches 7 bases. The CDR3 is 14 residues long. V was pared by 4 bases and J by 5 bases, with 6 bases of the junction left unmatched. Germline-derived CDR1 and CDR2 are KGHDR and SFDVKD. This CDR3 reads CATSDPNRGETQYF. The CDR3 nucleotides read TGTGCCACCAGTGACCCCAACAGGGGCGAGACCCAGTACTTC.

The V and J genes are TRBV29-1 and TRBJ2-1; TRBD2 matches at 14 bases. The ends lost 4 bases at V and 0 bases at J; junction bases unmatched: 5. The CDR3 contains 17 residues. Germline assignment: CDR1 SQVTM and CDR2 ANQGSEA. The CDR3 here is CSVGGLAGAFSYNEQFF. CDR3 nucleotides: TGCAGCGTTGGGGGACTAGCGGGAGCTTTCTCCTACAATGAGCAGTTCTTC.

This clonotype was counted only a few times. This chain uses TRBV20-1 with TRBJ2-7; D is unclear. Per germline, CDR1 DFQATT and CDR2 SNEGSKA (reference sequence). V shed 3 bases and J shed 3 bases, with 6 bases lying between them. The CDR3 runs to 11 residues. CDR3 sequence reads: CSASLDYEQYV. CDR3 sequence (DNA): TGCAGTGCTAGTTTGGACTACGAGCAGTACGTC.

CDR3 coding DNA: TGTGCCACCAGCAGAGATTCCGGGGGGCCGAGCTCCTACAATGAGCAGTTCTTC. Its translation: CATSRDSGGPSSYNEQFF. The chain has TRBV15 and TRBJ2-1, with D possibly TRBD2 on 7 matching bases. The CDR3 totals 18 residues. The ends were cut back, 0 bases at V and 0 bases at J, with 15 bases in the middle. The germline V gene encodes CDR1 LNHNV and CDR2 YYDKDF (reference sequence).

The V gene is TRBV28, the J gene TRBJ2-7; D possibly corresponds to TRBD1 (5 bases). The CDR3 is made up of 12 amino acids. Trimming took off 2 bases at V and 12 bases at J, with 14 bases between the two ends. CDR1 MDHEN and CDR2 SYDVKM come from the germline V gene. The CDR3 protein is CASSLGLTERYF. As DNA, the CDR3 is TGTGCCAGCAGTTTAGGCCTGACAGAGAGGTACTTC. The full variable domain, completed using reference TRBV28 and TRBJ2-7, is DVKVTQSSRYLVKRTGEKVFLECVQDMDHENMFWYRQDPGLGLRLIYFSYDVKMKEKGDIPEGYSVSREKKERFSLILESASTNQTSMYLCASSLGLTERYFGPGTRLTVT.

The V call is TRBV6-4, the J call TRBJ2-3, with 13 bases fitting TRBD2. This CDR3 has 15 amino acids. The germline gives CDR1 MRHNA, CDR2 SNTAGT. J was trimmed by 3 bases and V by 6 bases; bases with no gene match: 3. Here the CDR3 DNA reads TGTGCCAGCAGCGGACTAGCGGGAGAAACAGATACGCAGTATTTT. Its translation: CASSGLAGETDTQYF.

V and J are TRBV7-3 and TRBJ2-5; D not resolved. This CDR3 is built from 13 residues. Looked up from germline, CDR1 is SGHTA and CDR2 is FQGTGA. Deletions cut 5 bases from V and 4 bases from J, with 11 bases between. The CDR3 bases are TGTGCCAGCAGCGTCTCCATTCTAGAGACCCAGTACTTC. This sequence encodes CASSVSILETQYF.

This clonotype came up many times. This chain connects TRBV12-3 or TRBV12-4 to TRBJ1-1; D is unresolved. This CDR3 has 15 residues. V lost 5 bases and J lost 7, with 20 bases in between. CDR3 loop: CASSPPRAPHGEAFF. For the CDR3, the DNA is TGTGCCAGCAGTCCCCCTCGGGCGCCCCACGGTGAAGCTTTCTTT.

This clonotype appeared many times. This chain connects TRBV6-2 or TRBV6-3 to TRBJ2-7; 7 nucleotides align to TRBD2. J was trimmed by 5 bases and V by 2 bases; bases with no gene match: 3. Germline CDR1 MNHEY, CDR2 SVGEGT. The CDR3 covers 13 residues. The CDR3 nucleotides read TGTGCCAGCAGTTACGGACTAGTGGACGAGCAGTACTTC. It translates to CASSYGLVDEQYF.

The table lists this clonotype with many counts. This sequence joins TRBV7-9 and TRBJ1-5; tentative D call: TRBD1 (6 bases). The CDR3 sequence is 13 residues long. The germline V gene has CDR1 SEHNR and CDR2 FQNEAQ (reference sequence). V lost 3 bases and J 7 bases, leaving 10 bases between the germline ends. The CDR3 coding sequence is TGTGCCAGCAGCTTGGGGGCCGGGCAGCCCCAGCATTTT. Translating it yields CASSLGAGQPQHF.

As for this clonotype: Possible read error: a much larger clone is one base away. V and J are TRBV9 and TRBJ2-7; possible D gene TRBD2, 6 bases. V lost 4 bases and J lost 5, with 10 bases in between. The germline gives CDR1 SGDLS, CDR2 YYNGEE. The CDR3 consists of 12 residues. The CDR3 DNA reads TGTGCCAGCAGCCCCACGGGGGACGAGCAGTACTTC. This translates into CASSPTGDEQYF.

With regard to this clonotype: A junction boundary mismatches the germline segment, possibly from a read error. The chain joins TRBV15 to TRBJ2-1; 11 bases are shared with TRBD2. CDR1 LNHNV and CDR2 YYDKDF come from the germline V gene (reference sequence). The CDR3 sequence is 16 residues long. The CDR3 is CATSTPGLAAYNEQLF. The DNA for the CDR3 is TGTGCCACCAGCACACCGGGACTAGCGGCCTACAATGAGCAGCTCTTC.

This clonotype turned up a few times. V and J are TRBV15 and TRBJ1-5, with 7 nucleotides matching TRBD1. This CDR3 spans 16 amino acids. Germline-derived CDR1 and CDR2 are LNHNV and YYDKDF (reference sequence). With 1 base clipped from V and 1 base from J, the junction kept 4 bases outside the gene matches. CDR3 protein: CATSRGKGASNQPQHF. CDR3 nucleotide sequence: TGTGCCACCAGCAGAGGAAAGGGGGCGAGCAATCAGCCCCAGCATTTT.

With respect to this clonotype: One end of the junction is discordant with germline, which a read error may explain. V usage is TRBV6-5 and J usage is TRBJ2-3, with 7 positions matching TRBD1. CDR1 is MNHEY, CDR2 SVGAGI, per germline. The CDR3 has 11 amino acids. The CDR3 nucleotides read TGTGCCAGCAGTTACGGGACAGACACATTTTTT. Its protein product is CASSYGTDTFF.

This clonotype was observed many times. This rearrangement joins TRBV3-1 to TRBJ2-1; 7 nucleotides line up with TRBD1. The V gene's germline CDR1 is LGHDT and CDR2 YNNKEL (reference sequence). Trimming took 4 bases from V and 7 from J; bases not matched to a gene: 13. The CDR3 has 16 residues. CDR3 DNA: TGTGCCAGCAGCCCGCCGACAGGGCGTGTATCGAATGAGCAGTTCTTC. Its protein is CASSPPTGRVSNEQFF.

This clonotype has at least ten counts. The chain carries TRBV12-3 or TRBV12-4 and TRBJ2-1; no clear D. With 5 bases removed from V and 7 bases from J, the gap between germline ends came to 9 bases. This CDR3 has 12 residues. The CDR3: CASSQEGNEQFF. In DNA, the CDR3 is TGTGCCAGCAGTCAGGAAGGAAATGAGCAGTTCTTC.

This clonotype turned up a few times. The rearrangement joins TRBV7-6 to TRBJ2-3; maybe TRBD2 (6 bases). V gave up 3 bases and J gave up 0 bases, with 10 bases separating them. The germline gives CDR1 SGHVS, CDR2 FNYEAQ. The CDR3 is 15 amino acids. The CDR3 DNA is TGTGCCAGCAGCTTTAGCGGCTATAGCACAGATACGCAGTATTTT. It encodes CASSFSGYSTDTQYF.

This clonotype has a handful of counts. The genes are TRBV20-1 and TRBJ2-7, with D maybe TRBD2 (5 bases). Looked up from germline, CDR1 is DFQATT and CDR2 is SNEGSKA (reference sequence). The CDR3 loop spans 13 amino acids. CDR3 nucleotide sequence: TGCAGTGCTAGAGACCGGGGAATTGGTAGTGTGGGAGTC. Translated: CSARDRGIGSVGV.

J is TRBJ2-7 and V is TRBV15; D is uncertain. CDR3 length: 14 amino acids. The ends were cut back, 0 bases at V and 0 bases at J, with 6 bases in the middle. The germline gives CDR1 LNHNV, CDR2 YYDKDF (reference sequence). CDR3 coding DNA: TGTGCCACCAGCAGAGATTTAAGCTCCTACGAGCAGTACGTC. Translated, it gives CATSRDLSSYEQYV.

Only a few counts were recorded for this clonotype. This sequence joins TRBV4-2 and TRBJ2-7, with TRBD2 matching 8 bases. J gave up 4 bases and V 0 bases, and 11 bases lay outside the gene matches. This CDR3 has 17 amino acids. From germline, CDR1 is LGHNA and CDR2 YNFKEQ. The CDR3 protein is CASSQEDALAGQYEQYF. The CDR3 DNA sequence: TGTGCCAGCAGCCAAGAGGACGCTCTAGCGGGTCAATACGAGCAGTACTTC.

Only a few counts were recorded for this clonotype. The chain has TRBV25-1 and TRBJ2-7; 8 bases match TRBD1. Germline lookup yields CDR1 MGHDK and CDR2 SYGVNS. This CDR3 has 15 residues. V lost 6 bases, J lost 4 bases, and 11 bases stayed unmatched. The CDR3 loop reads CASSATGTGGYEQYF. The CDR3 bases are TGTGCCAGCAGCGCCACCGGGACAGGAGGTTACGAGCAGTACTTC.

The rearrangement joins TRBV6-1 to TRBJ1-1; TRBD1 is a possible D gene (6 bases). Germline V gene sequence: CDR1 MNHNS, CDR2 SASEGT. The CDR3 contains 14 residues. Deletions cut 2 bases from V and 1 base from J, with 8 bases between. DNA for the CDR3: TGTGCCAGCAGTGAAACAGGGTGGAACACTGAAGCTTTCTTT. It specifies CASSETGWNTEAFF.

This rearrangement joins TRBV20-1 to TRBJ2-7; 8 bases line up with TRBD2. Germline values: CDR1 DFQATT, CDR2 SNEGSKA (reference sequence). CDR3 length equals 14 residues. The trim removed 3 bases at V and 5 bases at J, leaving 9 bases unmatched. The CDR3 spells CSASREGFEDEQYV. CDR3 bases: TGCAGTGCTAGTCGGGAGGGTTTTGAGGACGAGCAGTACGTC.

The rearrangement joins TRBV7-7 to TRBJ2-5; 7 positions match TRBD2. The CDR3 has 16 residues. CDR1 is SSHAT, CDR2 FNYEAQ, per germline (reference sequence). V lost 5 bases to trimming and J lost 2 bases; unmatched junction nucleotides: 11. The DNA of the CDR3 is TGTGCCAGCAGCCTTTCAAGCCTAGCGGTTCAAGAGACCCAGTACTTC. Amino acids: CASSLSSLAVQETQYF.